A single sample gave rise to the 22 T cell receptor beta chains below, sequenced in a study of blood T cell repertoires in COVID-19 (dated by TCRdb to the early 2020s). Receptor amplification or capture employed the immunoSEQ multiplex PCR assay. This immuneACCESS table, as held by TCRdb, lists in-frame sequences with V and J called but not all clones. Of the missing ones, under half trace to an unresolved V gene in checked studies; the others have no known cause. Within this sample are about 260,000 clones, with approximately 86% of them counted one time only. The top ten clonotypes cover about 5% of the sample. Sequenced material: peripheral blood. The receptors here all came from an older woman with COVID-19, enrolled during active disease.

The chain combines TRBV4-3 with TRBJ2-7, with 10 positions matching TRBD2. Germline values: CDR1 LGHNA, CDR2 YSLEER. This CDR3 spans 18 amino acids. V lost 3 bases and J lost 1; bases outside the gene matches: 12. CDR3 amino acids: CASSHGPGGTSASYEQYF. CDR3 nucleotide sequence: TGCGCCAGCAGCCACGGGCCAGGCGGGACTAGCGCTTCCTACGAGCAGTACTTC.

V is TRBV7-9 and J is TRBJ2-1, with 9 bases lining up with TRBD1. The V gene end was trimmed by 0 bases and the J gene end by 3 bases; junction bases not matched to a gene: 3. This CDR3 spans 16 amino acids. The germline gives CDR1 SEHNR, CDR2 FQNEAQ (reference sequence). The CDR3 sequence is CASSLAGTGYYNEQFF. In nucleotides, the CDR3 is TGTGCCAGCAGCTTAGCCGGGACAGGGTACTACAATGAGCAGTTCTTC.

The chain employs TRBV4-2 and TRBJ2-1; D perhaps matches TRBD2 (6 bases). V was cut by 3 bases and J by 0 bases, with 15 bases left in between. The CDR3 sequence is 17 residues long. CDR1 LGHNA and CDR2 YNFKEQ come from the germline V gene. CDR3 nucleotide sequence: TGTGCCAGCAGCCACCACTCGGCGGGAAACTCCTACAATGAGCAGTTCTTC. Protein product: CASSHHSAGNSYNEQFF.

This chain's CDR3 is CAIQAGAANTEAFF. As DNA, the CDR3 is TGTGCCATTCAAGCGGGGGCCGCGAACACTGAAGCTTTCTTT. The V and J genes are TRBV2 and TRBJ1-1, with D perhaps matching TRBD1 (6 bases). The V end was cut by 10 bases, the J end by 1 base, with 16 bases between. The germline gives CDR1 SNHLY, CDR2 FYNNEI. This CDR3 is built from 14 residues.

The rearrangement links TRBV9 to TRBJ2-3; D is perhaps TRBD2 (6 bases). CDR1 SGDLS and CDR2 YYNGEE come from the germline V gene. With 5 bases removed from V and 1 base from J, the gap between germline ends came to 11 bases. The CDR3 has 14 amino acids. The CDR3 sequence is CASSWASGTDTQYF. CDR3 nucleotides: TGTGCCAGCAGTTGGGCTAGCGGCACAGATACGCAGTATTTT.

CDR3 region: CASSPEIYGSYNEQFF. DNA for the CDR3: TGTGCCAGCAGCCCTGAAATATACGGCTCCTACAATGAGCAGTTCTTC. This sequence joins TRBV7-6 and TRBJ2-1, with unresolved D. Trimming removed 5 bases at V and 0 bases at J, with 14 bases between. Germline values: CDR1 SGHVS, CDR2 FNYEAQ. This CDR3 region has 16 residues. Full variable domain (outside the CDR3, taken from reference TRBV7-6 and TRBJ2-1): GAGVSQSPRYKVTKRGQDVALRCDPISGHVSLYWYRQALGQGPEFLTYFNYEAQQDKSGLPNDRFSAERPEGSISTLTIQRTEQRDSAMYRCASSPEIYGSYNEQFFGPGTRLTVL.

The V gene is TRBV19, the J gene TRBJ1-6; the D gene is possibly TRBD1 (6 bases). CDR1 and CDR2 (germline): LNHDA, SQIVND (reference sequence). CDR3 length: 17 residues. Trimming shortened V by 6 bases and J by 5 bases, and 20 bases separated the two germline ends. Here the CDR3 reads CASRPTGVRIHNSPLHF. The DNA of the CDR3 is TGTGCCAGTAGGCCGACAGGAGTCCGGATACATAATTCACCCCTCCACTTT.

The V gene is TRBV28, the J gene TRBJ1-2; D gene ambiguous. The CDR3 spans 12 residues. V was clipped by 2 bases and J by 5 bases, with 6 bases between them. The germline V gene encodes CDR1 MDHEN and CDR2 SYDVKM. This CDR3 reads CASSLPTYGYTF. The CDR3 DNA reads TGTGCCAGCAGTTTACCCACATATGGCTACACCTTC.

The chain has TRBV5-1 and TRBJ2-2; no firm D call. CDR1 is SGHRS and CDR2 is YFSETQ in the germline V gene. Trimming pared 5 bases from V and 2 bases from J, leaving 4 bases between. The CDR3 totals 12 residues. CDR3 in amino acids: CASSSNTGELFF. The CDR3 DNA follows: TGCGCCAGCAGTTCTAACACCGGGGAGCTGTTTTTT.

The chain joins TRBV28 to TRBJ2-7, with 12 bases identical to TRBD2. The trim removed 4 bases at V and 4 bases at J, leaving 2 bases unmatched. Germline-derived CDR1 and CDR2 are MDHEN and SYDVKM. The CDR3 is made up of 14 amino acids. The CDR3 region is CASSSSGREYEQYF. DNA of the CDR3: TGTGCCAGCAGTTCTAGCGGGAGGGAGTACGAGCAGTACTTC.

The chain employs TRBV30 and TRBJ1-5, with 8 positions matching TRBD1. V lost 2 bases, J lost 5 bases, and 2 bases stayed unmatched. CDR3 size: 13 residues. The V gene's germline CDR1 is GTSNPN and CDR2 SVGIG (reference sequence). CDR3 protein: CAWSPQGDQPQHF. The CDR3 DNA reads as TGTGCCTGGAGTCCACAGGGGGATCAGCCCCAGCATTTT. Supplemented by reference TRBV30 and TRBJ1-5, the full variable domain reads SQTIHQWPATLVQPVGSPLSLECTVEGTSNPNLYWYRQAAGRGLQLLFYSVGIGQISSEVPQNLSASRPQDRQFILSSKKLLLSDSGFYLCAWSPQGDQPQHFGDGTRLSIL.

This chain joins TRBV11-2 and TRBJ1-1, with D hard to call. Trimming removed 2 bases from V and 0 bases from J, with 10 bases in between. CDR1 and CDR2 from the germline V gene are SGHAT and FQNNGV. The CDR3 is 15 amino acids. The CDR3 here is CASSLMRPLNTEAFF. The DNA of the CDR3 is TGTGCCAGCAGCTTAATGCGGCCGCTGAACACTGAAGCTTTCTTT.

V and J are TRBV9 and TRBJ1-1; D gene ambiguous. The CDR3 sequence is 14 residues long. Trimming shortened V by 2 bases and J by 0 bases, and 8 bases separated the two germline ends. Germline V CDR1 and CDR2: SGDLS, YYNGEE. The CDR3, as DNA: TGTGCCAGCAGCGTTGGGCCTCTGAACACTGAAGCTTTCTTT. Protein product: CASSVGPLNTEAFF. Full variable domain (rest looked up from reference TRBV9 and TRBJ1-1): DSGVTQTPKHLITATGQRVTLRCSPRSGDLSVYWYQQSLDQGLQFLIQYYNGEERAKGNILERFSAQQFPDLHSELNLSSLELGDSALYFCASSVGPLNTEAFFGQGTRLTVV.

This sequence joins TRBV6-2 or TRBV6-3 and TRBJ2-3, with TRBD1 matching over 9 bases. CDR3 size: 15 residues. J was trimmed by 4 bases and V by 4 bases; bases with no gene match: 6. The V gene's germline CDR1 is MNHEY and CDR2 SVGEGT. CDR3 in DNA: TGTGCCAGCAGTTGGGGACAGGGAGGAGCAGATACGCAGTATTTT. This gives the protein CASSWGQGGADTQYF.

The genes are TRBV5-4 and TRBJ1-2, with 8 nucleotides matching TRBD1. The CDR3 is 15 residues long. V gave up 4 bases and J gave up 3 bases; unmatched junction bases: 8. Germline V CDR1 and CDR2: SGHNT, YYREEE (reference sequence). CDR3 nucleotide sequence: TGTGCCAGCAGCCGAGGACAGGGAGTGGACTATGGCTACACCTTC. It codes for CASSRGQGVDYGYTF.

This clone showed up just once. The chain has TRBV7-2 and TRBJ2-3, with TRBD2 matching 8 bases. Germline values: CDR1 SGHTA, CDR2 FQGNSA. Trimming removed 6 bases from V and 0 bases from J; junction bases left unmatched: 5. The CDR3 contains 15 residues. CDR3 region: CASRLSGGSTDTQYF. CDR3 bases: TGTGCCAGCAGGTTGAGCGGGGGAAGCACAGATACGCAGTATTTT. The variable domain in full, completed from reference TRBV7-2 and TRBJ2-3, reads GAGVSQSPSNKVTEKGKDVELRCDPISGHTALYWYRQSLGQGLEFLIYFQGNSAPDKSGLPSDRFSAERTGGSVSTLTIQRTQQEDSAVYLCASRLSGGSTDTQYFGPGTRLTVL.

This clone has just a few counts. The rearrangement uses TRBV21-1 and TRBJ2-7; the D call of TRBD1 is as the table states it, not checked on the DNA. TRBV21-1 is tagged as a pseudogene. CDR3 length: 14 residues. CDR3 coding DNA: TGTGCCAGCAGCAAAGGGACAGTGGCCTCCGAGCAGTACTTC. Its translation is CASSKGTVASEQYF.

The V gene is TRBV6-5, the J gene TRBJ1-2; D is possibly TRBD1 (6 bases). V was pared by 2 bases and J by 9 bases, with 13 bases between. The V gene's germline CDR1 is MNHEY and CDR2 SVGAGI. The CDR3 runs to 13 residues. The CDR3 sequence: CASSYGGRVSYTF. The CDR3 DNA sequence: TGTGCCAGCAGTTACGGGGGCAGGGTTAGCTACACCTTC.

The chain recombines TRBV13 with TRBJ2-7; TRBD1 aligns across 9 bases. CDR3 length: 14 residues. CDR1 is PRHDT, CDR2 FYEKMQ, per germline (reference sequence). The V gene end was trimmed by 5 bases and the J gene end by 2 bases; junction bases not matched to a gene: 4. CDR3 nucleotides: TGTGCCAGCAGCCGGGACAGGGAAGCCTACGAGCAGTACTTC. It translates to CASSRDREAYEQYF. The variable domain in full, completed from reference TRBV13 and TRBJ2-7, reads AAGVIQSPRHLIKEKRETATLKCYPIPRHDTVYWYQQGPGQDPQFLISFYEKMQSDKGSIPDRFSAQQFSDYHSELNMSSLELGDSALYFCASSRDREAYEQYFGPGTRLTVT.

The CDR3, as DNA: TGTGCCATCCAGGACAGGGCTGGGGGCGGGTACTATGGCTACACCTTC. It translates to CAIQDRAGGGYYGYTF. The rearrangement uses TRBV10-3 and TRBJ1-2, with 8 bases fitting TRBD1. The CDR3 is 16 amino acids. Trimming removed 8 bases from V and 3 bases from J; junction bases left unmatched: 14. Germline CDR1 and CDR2: ENHRY and SYGVKD.

The V call is TRBV10-1, the J call TRBJ1-2; D is possibly TRBD1 (6 bases). V gave up 0 bases and J gave up 1 base, with 15 bases separating them. The CDR3 runs 17 residues. Germline-derived CDR1 and CDR2 are WNHNN and SYGVQD (reference sequence). CDR3 bases: TGCGCCAGCAGTGAGTCCCAACAGGGAACCAGTAACTATGGCTACACCTTC. It translates to CASSESQQGTSNYGYTF.

This clone was picked up a small number of times. The rearrangement links TRBV30 to TRBJ1-2; D gene ambiguous. Germline-derived CDR1 and CDR2 are GTSNPN and SVGIG (reference sequence). Deletions cut 3 bases from V and 4 bases from J, with 15 bases between. CDR3 length equals 14 residues. This chain's CDR3 is CAWSLDEGGYGYTF. The CDR3, as DNA: TGTGCCTGGAGCCTAGACGAGGGCGGCTATGGCTACACCTTC. Based on the CDR3 plus reference TRBV30 and TRBJ1-2, the full variable domain is SQTIHQWPATLVQPVGSPLSLECTVEGTSNPNLYWYRQAAGRGLQLLFYSVGIGQISSEVPQNLSASRPQDRQFILSSKKLLLSDSGFYLCAWSLDEGGYGYTFGSGTRLTVV.